These 10 T cell receptor beta chains were sequenced from one sample in a study of blood T cell repertoires in COVID-19 (TCRdb year 2020). The method was the immunoSEQ multiplex PCR assay. The immuneACCESS repertoire file appears here via TCRdb, limited to in-frame rearrangements. These files lack a portion of the clones; in checked studies, under half of the deficit traces to unresolved V genes, and the cause of the others is not known. Here the sample has a few hundred thousand clones; approximately 85% occur a single time. The ten largest clones take up around 2.2% of the sample. Specimen: PBMCs or T cells enriched from blood (not recorded which). The receptors come from a man aged 30 to 45 who had recovered from COVID-19.

This chain links TRBV18 with TRBJ1-5; 7 bases align to TRBD1. The CDR3 spans 14 residues. V lost 11 bases and J lost 4; bases outside the gene matches: 11. The V gene's germline CDR1 is KGHSH and CDR2 LQKENI. The CDR3 region is CALTRDRQNQPQHF. The CDR3 bases are TGTGCCCTTACTCGGGACAGACAAAATCAGCCCCAGCATTTT.

The chain combines TRBV7-2 with TRBJ2-3; D not certain. The germline V gene has CDR1 SGHTA and CDR2 FQGNSA. Trimming took off 1 base at V and 1 base at J, with 3 bases between the two ends. The CDR3 sequence is 13 residues long. CDR3 coding DNA: TGTGCCAGCAGCTTAGAGCGCACAGATACGCAGTATTTT. This sequence encodes CASSLERTDTQYF.

V usage is TRBV15 and J usage is TRBJ1-1; unclear D gene. The ends were cut back, 0 bases at V and 6 bases at J, with 5 bases in the middle. Germline loops: CDR1 LNHNV, CDR2 YYDKDF (reference sequence). The CDR3 loop spans 12 amino acids. CDR3 nucleotide sequence: TGTGCCACCAGCAGAGATATCCCTGAAGCTTTCTTT. It yields the protein CATSRDIPEAFF.

This chain connects TRBV6-2 or TRBV6-3 to TRBJ2-7; no clear D. CDR3 length: 12 amino acids. Between the trimmed V and J ends, which lost 5 bases and 4 bases, there was a span of 9 bases. In germline, CDR1 is MNHEY, CDR2 SVGEGT. The CDR3 DNA sequence: TGTGCCAGCAGTGGGCAGCTATACGAGCAGTACTTC. Protein: CASSGQLYEQYF.

The chain joins TRBV5-4 to TRBJ2-7; 7 bases agree with TRBD1. Looked up from germline, CDR1 is SGHNT and CDR2 is YYREEE (reference sequence). The CDR3 loop spans 14 amino acids. J lost 2 bases, V lost 4 bases, and 6 bases had no gene match. This chain's CDR3 is CASSPRDSAYEQYF. The DNA for the CDR3 is TGTGCCAGCAGCCCTAGGGACAGCGCCTACGAGCAGTACTTC.

The chain links TRBV25-1 to TRBJ2-4; 10 nucleotides align to TRBD2. Germline CDR1 reads MGHDK; CDR2 reads SYGVNS. After removal of 3 bases from V and 7 bases from J, the junction contained 3 bases not matched to a gene. This CDR3 contains 14 residues. The CDR3 coding sequence is TGTGCCAGCAGTGAGCAAGCGGGGGGGAACATTCAGTACTTC. It encodes CASSEQAGGNIQYF.

The sample holds a few counts of this clone. V gene TRBV15 combines with J gene TRBJ1-5; D possibly corresponds to TRBD1 (5 bases). CDR3 length: 13 residues. V lost 5 bases and J 7 bases, leaving 12 bases between the germline ends. Per the germline V gene, CDR1 is LNHNV and CDR2 is YYDKDF (reference sequence). CDR3 nucleotides: TGTGCCACCAGCGGGGGAGCGGGACAGCCCCAGCATTTT. Encoded protein: CATSGGAGQPQHF.

This chain connects TRBV30 to TRBJ1-5; D is ambiguous. V lost 4 bases to trimming and J lost 2 bases, with 9 bases between them. Germline V gene lookup returns CDR1 GTSNPN and CDR2 SVGIG (reference sequence). This CDR3 contains 13 residues. The CDR3 DNA reads as TGTGCCTGGACCCCGGGTGGCAATCAGCCCCAGCATTTT. This sequence encodes CAWTPGGNQPQHF.

The chain uses TRBV6-1 and TRBJ1-2; D is undetermined. CDR3 length: 13 residues. The V and J ends lost 1 base and 3 bases respectively, with 6 bases between them. The germline gives CDR1 MNHNS, CDR2 SASEGT. For the CDR3, the DNA is TGTGCCAGCAGTGAAGTTCTTTACTATGGCTACACCTTC. This gives the protein CASSEVLYYGYTF.

To note about this clone: At the DNA level, this CDR3 is encoded by other sequences in the same sample as well. The V call is TRBV2, the J call TRBJ1-2; 11 bases agree with TRBD1. J gave up 2 bases and V 6 bases, and 2 bases lay outside the gene matches. Germline CDR1 is SNHLY and CDR2 is FYNNEI. CDR3 size: 14 residues. The CDR3 loop is CASRGQGVNYGYTF. The CDR3 region has the DNA TGTGCCAGCAGGGGACAGGGGGTGAACTATGGCTACACCTTC. Combining the CDR3 with reference TRBV2 and TRBJ1-2 gives the whole variable domain EPEVTQTPSHQVTQMGQEVILRCVPISNHLYFYWYRQILGQKVEFLVSFYNNEISEKSEIFDDQFSVERPDGSNFTLKIRSTKLEDSAMYFCASRGQGVNYGYTFGSGTRLTVV.